The entry below gives a single T cell receptor beta chain sequence along with its context. It has no known antigen specificity. The sample holds no much larger clone one base away, and base qualities are not on file. CDR1 and CDR2, looked up from the germline V gene, are SGHRS and YFSETQ. The CDR3, from cysteine to phenylalanine, totals 19 residues. Of the read, only the CDR3 DNA is kept; its 57 bases are in frame from base 1. V is clipped by 6 bases and J by 3 bases, and the sequence between their germline boundaries is 27 bases long. This sample's time point label indicates: week 35, safety follow-up. A 20-mer mutant IDH1 peptide at 300 micrograms in Montanide made up each vaccine dose, which was injected subcutaneously together with topical imiquimod. Patients received eight vaccinations in weeks 1, 3, 5, 7, 11, 15, 19 and 23, corresponding to visits V03 through V10. All donors had newly diagnosed IDH1-mutant astrocytomas of WHO grade 3 or 4 that showed loss of nuclear ATRX. The samples were drawn from NOA16, a multicentre, single-arm, open-label phase I trial in Germany that tested a mutant IDH1 peptide vaccine in humans for the first time. Genomic DNA for TCRB sequencing was extracted from EDTA blood using the DNeasy Blood and Tissue Kit.

Library preparation used the immunoSEQ multiplex PCR assay. The hsTCRB Kit was used according to the manufacturer's protocol to amplify rearranged TCR beta chain sequences. TCRB libraries were sequenced on an Illumina MiSeq. On the study's bioinformatics: The proprietary platform of the kit vendor was used for demultiplexing, trimming and gene mapping. This is the immuneACCESS table as TCRdb keeps it, with only in-frame sequences that have V and J called. A part of the clones is gone; compared with another copy, unresolved V genes explain less than half, and the rest is unexplained. D and trimming were read from the DNA, whereas the V and J calls and clone size are those reported in that table. The sample table records tens of thousands of clones; roughly four fifths of these occur just once. The leading ten clones occupy 4.5% to 5.5% of the sample. This sample is part of a study of a mutant IDH1 vaccine in newly diagnosed glioma (dated by TCRdb to the early 2020s). Turning to the overall study: Vaccination started 4-6 weeks after radiotherapy alone, or was given together with temozolomide cycles in the groups whose treatment included chemotherapy. Prior to enrollment, standard therapy consisting of radiotherapy alone, temozolomide alone, or radiochemotherapy with temozolomide had been administered to patients, with the combination being received by most patients. Of the approximately 33 patients who were treated, around 60% were male and approximately 38% were female, and the mean age was about 40 years. The week-35 safety follow-up took place at visit V12, and the week-47 end of study took place at visit V13. For exploratory analyses, longitudinal TCRB deep sequencing was carried out in 25 treated patients wherever samples were available. Peripheral blood was collected at six visits: V03 (baseline), V05, V07, V10, V12 and V13. Overall study results and their limits: According to the authors, sample limitations meant that analyses of patient blood samples could not be reproduced. Changes in the top peripheral T cell clonotypes picked up by TCRB sequencing did not appear to be linked to pseudoprogression. Across multiple MHC alleles, vaccine-induced immune responses were seen in 85% to 95% of patients. PBMC samples for TCRB deep sequencing were selected based on availability.

The receptor's source is a woman aged 50 to 60 with glioma. The input for sequencing was PBMCs, taken from a glioma patient whose treatment included an IDH1 peptide vaccine. Recombination joined TRBV5-1 with TRBJ1-4, with an unclear D gene assignment. The bases read TGCGCCAGCACCCGAGGAACAGACCTCCCACCGTTATCTAATGAAAAACTGTTTTTT. Translated, this is CASTRGTDLPPLSNEKLFF.